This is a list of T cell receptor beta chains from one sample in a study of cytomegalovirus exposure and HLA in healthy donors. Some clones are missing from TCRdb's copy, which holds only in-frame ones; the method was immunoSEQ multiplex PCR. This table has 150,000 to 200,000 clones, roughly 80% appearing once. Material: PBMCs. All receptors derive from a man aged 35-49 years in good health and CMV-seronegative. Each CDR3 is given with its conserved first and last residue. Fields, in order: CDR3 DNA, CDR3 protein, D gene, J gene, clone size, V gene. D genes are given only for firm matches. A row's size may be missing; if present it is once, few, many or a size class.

cdr3_nt: TGCGCCAGCAGCCCTACCGGACAGGGGTTCTTTCAGTACTTC; cdr3_aa: CASSPTGQGFFQYF; d_call: TRBD1; j_call: TRBJ2-4; clone_size: .; v_call: TRBV5-1
cdr3_nt: TGCGCCAGCAGCTTGGCCGGCAGGGTAGACTATGGCTACACCTTC; cdr3_aa: CASSLAGRVDYGYTF; d_call: .; j_call: TRBJ1-2; clone_size: .; v_call: TRBV5-1
cdr3_nt: TGTGCCAGCAGTAAGTGGACTAGCGGGGGTCAAATGGACACCGGGGAGCTGTTTTTT; cdr3_aa: CASSKWTSGGQMDTGELFF; d_call: TRBD2; j_call: TRBJ2-2; clone_size: .; v_call: TRBV2
cdr3_nt: TGTGCCAGCAGCTTCGCAGTCCAAGAGACCCAGTACTTC; cdr3_aa: CASSFAVQETQYF; d_call: .; j_call: TRBJ2-5; clone_size: .; v_call: TRBV5-4
cdr3_nt: TGCGCCAGCAGCGACTCCAACCCGAACACTGAAGCTTTCTTT; cdr3_aa: CASSDSNPNTEAFF; d_call: .; j_call: TRBJ1-1; clone_size: .; v_call: TRBV5-1
cdr3_nt: TGTGCCAGCAGCTCCCAGGGGGCGCAATACGAGCAGTACTTC; cdr3_aa: CASSSQGAQYEQYF; d_call: TRBD1; j_call: TRBJ2-7; clone_size: once; v_call: TRBV7-8
cdr3_nt: TGCGCCAGCACCGTCGATCGGGACAGGGTGTCCGAGCAGTACTTC; cdr3_aa: CASTVDRDRVSEQYF; d_call: TRBD1; j_call: TRBJ2-7; clone_size: .; v_call: TRBV5-1
cdr3_nt: TGCGCCAGCAGGGCAGGTGCTAGCTCCTACGGGCAGTACTTC; cdr3_aa: CASRAGASSYGQYF; d_call: .; j_call: TRBJ2-7; clone_size: .; v_call: TRBV10-2
cdr3_nt: TGTGCCAGCAGCGAAACAGGGGTCAATGAGCAGTTCTTC; cdr3_aa: CASSETGVNEQFF; d_call: TRBD1; j_call: TRBJ2-1; clone_size: .; v_call: TRBV11-3
cdr3_nt: TGTGCCAGTAGTTCAGGGGGAAGTACTGAAGCTTTCTTT; cdr3_aa: CASSSGGSTEAFF; d_call: TRBD1; j_call: TRBJ1-1; clone_size: .; v_call: TRBV19
cdr3_nt: TGTGCCAGCAGCGGACAGGGTCCTGAAGCTTTCTTT; cdr3_aa: CASSGQGPEAFF; d_call: TRBD1; j_call: TRBJ1-1; clone_size: .; v_call: TRBV28
cdr3_nt: TGTGCCAGCAGCCTGGGACAGGAACGGCTGGGGTCACCCCTCCACTTT; cdr3_aa: CASSLGQERLGSPLHF; d_call: TRBD1; j_call: TRBJ1-6; clone_size: .; v_call: TRBV7-8
cdr3_nt: TGCGCCAGCAGCTCCGGACTAGCGGGGGACAATGAGCAGTTCTTC; cdr3_aa: CASSSGLAGDNEQFF; d_call: TRBD2; j_call: TRBJ2-1; clone_size: .; v_call: TRBV5-1
cdr3_nt: TGCGCCAGCAGCTTGGATTGGACAGGGAACCCTTCCTATGGCTACACCTTC; cdr3_aa: CASSLDWTGNPSYGYTF; d_call: TRBD1; j_call: TRBJ1-2; clone_size: few; v_call: TRBV5-1
cdr3_nt: TGTGCCAGCAGCCAAGATTTAGGCGGCAGGGGTATGGGCTACACCTTC; cdr3_aa: CASSQDLGGRGMGYTF; d_call: .; j_call: TRBJ1-2; clone_size: .; v_call: TRBV14
cdr3_nt: TGTGCCAGCAGCTCCCTCGGTCCGGGGGTGAACACCGGGGAGCTGTTTTTT; cdr3_aa: CASSSLGPGVNTGELFF; d_call: .; j_call: TRBJ2-2; clone_size: .; v_call: TRBV7-6
cdr3_nt: TGTGCCATCAGTGACGTGGCAGGGGGCTTGAAAGAGACCCAGTACTTC; cdr3_aa: CAISDVAGGLKETQYF; d_call: TRBD1; j_call: TRBJ2-5; clone_size: .; v_call: TRBV10-3
cdr3_nt: TGTGCCAGCAGCACCGAAGGACAGGTCGGTGAAGCTTTCTTT; cdr3_aa: CASSTEGQVGEAFF; d_call: TRBD1; j_call: TRBJ1-1; clone_size: .; v_call: TRBV7-3
cdr3_nt: TGCGCCAGCAGCTTGGAAATAGCGGGGGGCCCAGATACGCAGTATTTT; cdr3_aa: CASSLEIAGGPDTQYF; d_call: TRBD2; j_call: TRBJ2-3; clone_size: .; v_call: TRBV5-1
cdr3_nt: TGTGCCAGCAGCCCAAGGGGGGGCCTACGGGGGACTGAAGCTTTCTTT; cdr3_aa: CASSPRGGLRGTEAFF; d_call: .; j_call: TRBJ1-1; clone_size: .; v_call: TRBV9
cdr3_nt: TGTGCCAGCAGTGAATATGGAGGGTTGGGTCAGCCCCAGCATTTT; cdr3_aa: CASSEYGGLGQPQHF; d_call: .; j_call: TRBJ1-5; clone_size: medium-sized; v_call: TRBV25-1
cdr3_nt: TGTGCCAGCAGCTTCGAGGGAAAGAACACTGAAGCTTTCTTT; cdr3_aa: CASSFEGKNTEAFF; d_call: .; j_call: TRBJ1-1; clone_size: .; v_call: TRBV7-3
cdr3_nt: TGTGCCAGCAGCTTGGCCTCAAACTATGGCCACACCTTC; cdr3_aa: CASSLASNYGHTF; d_call: .; j_call: TRBJ1-2; clone_size: .; v_call: TRBV5-4
cdr3_nt: TGTGCCTGGGGTACCGGGGACAGGCACACCGGGGAGCTGTTTTTT; cdr3_aa: CAWGTGDRHTGELFF; d_call: TRBD1; j_call: TRBJ2-2; clone_size: .; v_call: TRBV30
cdr3_nt: TGTGCCAGTAGTATAGATCAGCGGGGGGCCGGAGATACGCAGTATTTT; cdr3_aa: CASSIDQRGAGDTQYF; d_call: TRBD2; j_call: TRBJ2-3; clone_size: .; v_call: TRBV19
cdr3_nt: TGTGCCAGCAATCGGGAGGGAAGCTATGGCTACACCTTC; cdr3_aa: CASNREGSYGYTF; d_call: .; j_call: TRBJ1-2; clone_size: .; v_call: TRBV6-1
cdr3_nt: TGTGCCAGCTCACCAAGGGGACAGGGGGGGTCCGAGCAGTACTTC; cdr3_aa: CASSPRGQGGSEQYF; d_call: TRBD1; j_call: TRBJ2-7; clone_size: .; v_call: TRBV18
cdr3_nt: TGCGCCAGCAGTGAGTACGGTGAGCAGTTCTTC; cdr3_aa: CASSEYGEQFF; d_call: .; j_call: TRBJ2-1; clone_size: .; v_call: TRBV10-1
cdr3_nt: TGTGCCAGCAGTTTACGAGGAGGCGGGGGCTACGAGCAGTACTTC; cdr3_aa: CASSLRGGGGYEQYF; d_call: TRBD2; j_call: TRBJ2-7; clone_size: .; v_call: TRBV27
cdr3_nt: TGTGCCATCAGGGCCGGGACAGCCACAGATACGCAGTATTTT; cdr3_aa: CAIRAGTATDTQYF; d_call: TRBD1; j_call: TRBJ2-3; clone_size: .; v_call: TRBV10-3
cdr3_nt: TGTGCCAGCAGCAGACAGGGACGGGAGACCCAGTACTTC; cdr3_aa: CASSRQGRETQYF; d_call: TRBD1; j_call: TRBJ2-5; clone_size: few; v_call: TRBV7-9
cdr3_nt: TGTGCCAGTAGTATGAGAAACAGGATCGACTATGGCTACACCTTC; cdr3_aa: CASSMRNRIDYGYTF; d_call: .; j_call: TRBJ1-2; clone_size: .; v_call: TRBV19
cdr3_nt: TGTGCCAGCAGTTTATCAGGGGCGGGAGCCTATGGCTACACCTTC; cdr3_aa: CASSLSGAGAYGYTF; d_call: .; j_call: TRBJ1-2; clone_size: .; v_call: TRBV27
cdr3_nt: TGTGCCAGCAGGACACAGGGGGCTAGGAACAATGAGCAGTTCTTC; cdr3_aa: CASRTQGARNNEQFF; d_call: TRBD1; j_call: TRBJ2-1; clone_size: .; v_call: TRBV6-4
cdr3_nt: TGTGCCAGCAGCCGGACAGACTATAGCAATCAGCCCCAGCATTTT; cdr3_aa: CASSRTDYSNQPQHF; d_call: .; j_call: TRBJ1-5; clone_size: once; v_call: TRBV9
cdr3_nt: TGTGCCAGCAGTGAGAGATATGGCTACACCTTC; cdr3_aa: CASSERYGYTF; d_call: .; j_call: TRBJ1-2; clone_size: .; v_call: TRBV6-1
cdr3_nt: TGTGCCAGCAGCGCCGACCCGGACATCAATCAGCCCCAGCATTTT; cdr3_aa: CASSADPDINQPQHF; d_call: .; j_call: TRBJ1-5; clone_size: once; v_call: TRBV9
cdr3_nt: TGTGCCAGCAGCCAGGCCACCTACGAGCAGTACTTC; cdr3_aa: CASSQATYEQYF; d_call: .; j_call: TRBJ2-7; clone_size: .; v_call: TRBV7-8
cdr3_nt: TGTGCCAGCACACCTTGGCCAGGGACCTACGAGCAGTACTTC; cdr3_aa: CASTPWPGTYEQYF; d_call: .; j_call: TRBJ2-7; clone_size: .; v_call: TRBV28
cdr3_nt: TGTGCCAGCAGCTTGGCCGAACCTAGCTGGGGCACAGATACGCAGTATTTT; cdr3_aa: CASSLAEPSWGTDTQYF; d_call: .; j_call: TRBJ2-3; clone_size: .; v_call: TRBV5-5
cdr3_nt: TGTGCCAGCAGCCAAGGTCGGGCCTACGAGCAGTACTTC; cdr3_aa: CASSQGRAYEQYF; d_call: .; j_call: TRBJ2-7; clone_size: .; v_call: TRBV4-2
cdr3_nt: TGTGCCAGTAGTATCTACAGGGGGGAAGGTAATACGCAGTATTTT; cdr3_aa: CASSIYRGEGNTQYF; d_call: TRBD1; j_call: TRBJ2-3; clone_size: .; v_call: TRBV19
cdr3_nt: TGTGCCACCAGCAGTCCGGGACAGGGAAGAAGACAGCCCCAGCATTTT; cdr3_aa: CATSSPGQGRRQPQHF; d_call: TRBD1; j_call: TRBJ1-5; clone_size: .; v_call: TRBV15
cdr3_nt: TGTGCCAGCAGTGAAGTGGGACAGGGGAGGAGGGGCTACACCTTC; cdr3_aa: CASSEVGQGRRGYTF; d_call: TRBD1; j_call: TRBJ1-2; clone_size: .; v_call: TRBV6-1
cdr3_nt: TGTGCCAGCAGCTCGACACCTTACAATGAGCAGTTCTTC; cdr3_aa: CASSSTPYNEQFF; d_call: .; j_call: TRBJ2-1; clone_size: .; v_call: TRBV7-9
cdr3_nt: TGTGCCAGCAGCCTCTCCACGGGACAACATGAAAAACTGTTTTTT; cdr3_aa: CASSLSTGQHEKLFF; d_call: .; j_call: TRBJ1-4; clone_size: .; v_call: TRBV21-1